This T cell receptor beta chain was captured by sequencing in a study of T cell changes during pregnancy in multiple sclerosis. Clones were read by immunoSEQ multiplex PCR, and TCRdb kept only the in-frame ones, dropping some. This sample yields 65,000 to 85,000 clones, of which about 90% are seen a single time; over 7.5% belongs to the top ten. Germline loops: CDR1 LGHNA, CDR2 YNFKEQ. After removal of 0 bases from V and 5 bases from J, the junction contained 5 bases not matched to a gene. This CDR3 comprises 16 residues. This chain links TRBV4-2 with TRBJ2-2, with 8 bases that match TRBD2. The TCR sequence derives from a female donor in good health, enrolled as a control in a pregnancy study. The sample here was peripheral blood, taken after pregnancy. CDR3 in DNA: TGTGCCAGCAGCCAAGATCCAGCGGGAGAAACCGGGGAGCTGTTTTTT. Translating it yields CASSQDPAGETGELFF.